The present T cell receptor (beta chain) was sequenced within a study of blood T cell repertoires in COVID-19. The CDR3 runs to 12 residues. The ends were cut back, 4 bases at V and 2 bases at J, with 6 bases in the middle. The germline gives CDR1 SQVTM, CDR2 ANQGSEA. The count of this clone is one. Method: immunoSEQ multiplex PCR; TCRdb's copy keeps in-frame clones and lacks some. Here the sample spans around 220,000 clones, 84% being singletons. The receptor was derived from a woman older than 75 with COVID-19, enrolled during active disease. This chain links TRBV29-1 with TRBJ2-1; D remains ambiguous. Sequencing was done on a sample of peripheral blood. CDR3 region: CSVGSTYNEQFF. The CDR3 DNA is TGCAGCGTTGGGAGTACCTACAATGAGCAGTTCTTC.